The clone carrying this T cell receptor (beta chain) was counted between two and nine times. Each CDR3 protein gets one entry after TCRdb re-called the 5' RACE reads with MiXCR. The sample yields around 44,000 distinct CDR3 sequences, under 25% seen once. The sorted Tregs were CD4+CD25+CD127-/low cells. This CDR3 comprises 16 residues. After removal of 10 bases from V and 2 bases from J, the junction contained 13 bases not matched to a gene. Germline CDR1 and CDR2: MNHEY and SMNVEV (reference sequence). The chain recombines TRBV27 with TRBJ2-3, with 9 nucleotides matching TRBD1. Sequencing used Tregs sorted from blood. This TCR derives from a female donor with breast cancer. CDR3 residues: CATGTGIILPTDTQYF. The CDR3 coding sequence is TGTGCCACCGGGACAGGGATCATTCTCCCCACAGATACGCAGTATTTT.